These T cell receptor beta chains were read from a single sample in a study of blood T cell repertoires in COVID-19. Sequenced by immunoSEQ multiplex PCR; TCRdb stores in-frame clones only, minus some. The data contain 120,000 to 150,000 clones, 85% to 90% of them singletons. Sample: peripheral blood. Receptor source: a woman in her sixties with active COVID-19. Each CDR3 is given with its conserved first and last residue. The order of the fields is V gene, clone size, D gene, J gene, CDR3 DNA, CDR3 protein. The D gene is left open where the match is weak. The size field is filled for only some rows; it gives once, few, many or a size class.

TRBV5-6	NA	NA	TRBJ2-7	TGTGCCAGCAGCTTGGCGAGAAGTGTTCAGCAGTACTTC	CASSLARSVQQYF
TRBV10-2	NA	NA	TRBJ1-2	TGCGCCACCTCCCCGGGGGGCTATGGCTACACCTTC	CATSPGGYGYTF
TRBV27	NA	TRBD1	TRBJ2-7	TGTGCCAGCAGGTATAAACCGGGACAGTTCTACGAGCAGTACTTC	CASRYKPGQFYEQYF
TRBV19	NA	NA	TRBJ2-1	TGTGCCAGTAGTCAGACACCCGCCTCAGGGGCGAATGAGCAGTTCTTC	CASSQTPASGANEQFF
TRBV19	NA	TRBD2	TRBJ2-3	TGTGCCAGTAGTAGACTAGCGGGAGGGCTCACAGATACGCAGTATTTT	CASSRLAGGLTDTQYF
TRBV9	NA	NA	TRBJ1-6	TGTGCCAGCAGCGTTAACTACAGGTCACCCCTCCACTTT	CASSVNYRSPLHF
TRBV7-9	NA	TRBD2	TRBJ2-5	TGTGCCAGCAGCCCTGCGGGGGAGTGGGAGACCCAGTACTTC	CASSPAGEWETQYF
TRBV27	NA	TRBD2	TRBJ2-7	TGTGCCAGCAGTTGGGGAACTAGCGGGGAATACGAGCAGTACTTC	CASSWGTSGEYEQYF
TRBV5-8	NA	NA	TRBJ1-1	TGTGCCAGCAGCCGCCGGTACACTGAAGCTTTCTTT	CASSRRYTEAFF
TRBV6-6	NA	NA	TRBJ2-5	TGTGCCAGCAGCGAGCGGAAAGAGACCCAGTACTTC	CASSERKETQYF
TRBV27	NA	TRBD1	TRBJ2-7	TGTGCCAGCAGCCGAACGGGACAGGGCTACGAGCAGTACTTC	CASSRTGQGYEQYF
TRBV12-3/TRBV12-4	NA	TRBD1	TRBJ1-2	TGTGCCAGCAGTTCAGGGGGTAACTATGGCTACACCTTC	CASSSGGNYGYTF
TRBV5-1	NA	TRBD1	TRBJ1-3	TGCGCCAGCAGGAACGACAGGGGAGGAAACACCATATATTTT	CASRNDRGGNTIYF
TRBV6-5	NA	TRBD1	TRBJ2-2	TGTGCCAGCAGGGGGACAGGGAACACCGGGGAGCTGTTTTTT	CASRGTGNTGELFF
TRBV18	NA	NA	TRBJ1-1	TGTGCCAGCTCAGCAACAGTGAACACTGAAGCTTTCTTT	CASSATVNTEAFF
TRBV7-3	NA	TRBD2	TRBJ2-1	TGTGCCAGCAGCCGTACTAGCGGACCCTACAATGAGCAGTTCTTC	CASSRTSGPYNEQFF
TRBV3-1/TRBV3-2	NA	NA	TRBJ1-1	TGTGCCAGCAGCCAAGATGCAGGCATTGAAGCTTTCTTT	CASSQDAGIEAFF
TRBV7-2	once	NA	TRBJ2-7	TGTGCCAGCAGCCCCGGGGCGGGGCCTACCTACGAGCAGTACTTC	CASSPGAGPTYEQYF
TRBV18	NA	TRBD1	TRBJ1-4	TGTGCCAGCGGGACAGTGAGCTCGTCTAATGAAAAACTGTTTTTT	CASGTVSSSNEKLFF
TRBV10-3	NA	NA	TRBJ1-4	TGTGCCATCAGTGAGAGGGAAGGGGATGAAAAACTGTTTTTT	CAISEREGDEKLFF
TRBV2	NA	TRBD1	TRBJ1-2	TGTGCCAGCAGTAGGGACAGGGTGGAGTATGGCTACACCTTC	CASSRDRVEYGYTF
TRBV7-7	NA	TRBD2	TRBJ2-2	TGTGCCAGCAGCCCGGGACTAACGAACACCGGGGAGCTGTTTTTT	CASSPGLTNTGELFF
TRBV7-6	once	NA	TRBJ2-7	TGTGCCAGCAGCCCAAACGAGGGGAGGGGGGACCCCTACGAGCAGTACTTC	CASSPNEGRGDPYEQYF
TRBV5-1	NA	NA	TRBJ2-5	TGCGCCAGCAGCTTCCGACTGCAAGAGACCCAGTACTTC	CASSFRLQETQYF
TRBV5-6	NA	TRBD1	TRBJ2-1	TGTGCCAGCAGTTCTGGGACAGGGGGCTCGAGCTCCTACAATGAGCAGTTCTTC	CASSSGTGGSSSYNEQFF
TRBV19	NA	TRBD1	TRBJ1-5	TGTGCCAGTAGTTGGGGACAGGGGAATCAGCCCCAGCATTTT	CASSWGQGNQPQHF